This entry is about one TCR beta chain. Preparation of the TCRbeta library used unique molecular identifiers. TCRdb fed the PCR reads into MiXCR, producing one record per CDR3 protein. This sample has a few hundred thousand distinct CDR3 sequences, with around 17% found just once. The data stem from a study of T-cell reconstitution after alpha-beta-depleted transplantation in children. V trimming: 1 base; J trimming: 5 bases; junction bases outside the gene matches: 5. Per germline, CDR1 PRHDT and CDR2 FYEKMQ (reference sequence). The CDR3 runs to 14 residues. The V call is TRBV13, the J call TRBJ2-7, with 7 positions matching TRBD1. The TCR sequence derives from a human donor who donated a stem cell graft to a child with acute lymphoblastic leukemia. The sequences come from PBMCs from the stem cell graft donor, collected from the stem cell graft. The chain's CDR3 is CASSLARQGHEQYF. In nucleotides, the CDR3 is TGTGCCAGCAGCTTAGCCAGACAGGGCCACGAGCAGTACTTC. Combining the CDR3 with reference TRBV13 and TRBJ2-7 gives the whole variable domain AAGVIQSPRHLIKEKRETATLKCYPIPRHDTVYWYQQGPGQDPQFLISFYEKMQSDKGSIPDRFSAQQFSDYHSELNMSSLELGDSALYFCASSLARQGHEQYFGPGTRLTVT.